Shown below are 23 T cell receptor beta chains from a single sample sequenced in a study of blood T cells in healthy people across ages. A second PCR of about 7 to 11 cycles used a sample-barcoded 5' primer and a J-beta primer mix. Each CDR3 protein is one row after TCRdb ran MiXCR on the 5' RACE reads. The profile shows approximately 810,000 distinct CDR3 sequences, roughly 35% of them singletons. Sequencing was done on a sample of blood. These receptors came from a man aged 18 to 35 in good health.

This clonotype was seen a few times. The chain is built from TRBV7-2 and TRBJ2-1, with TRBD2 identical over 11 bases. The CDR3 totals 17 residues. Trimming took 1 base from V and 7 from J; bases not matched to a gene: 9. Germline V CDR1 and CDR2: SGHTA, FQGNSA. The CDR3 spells CASSLVPGLAALNEQFF. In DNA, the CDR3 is TGTGCCAGCAGCTTAGTACCGGGACTAGCGGCGCTTAATGAGCAGTTCTTC.

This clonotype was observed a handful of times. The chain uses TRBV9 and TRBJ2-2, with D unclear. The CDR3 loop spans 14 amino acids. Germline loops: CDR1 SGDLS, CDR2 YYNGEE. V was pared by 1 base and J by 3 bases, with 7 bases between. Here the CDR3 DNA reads TGTGCCAGCAGCGTAAAAGGAGACACCGGGGAGCTGTTTTTT. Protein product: CASSVKGDTGELFF.

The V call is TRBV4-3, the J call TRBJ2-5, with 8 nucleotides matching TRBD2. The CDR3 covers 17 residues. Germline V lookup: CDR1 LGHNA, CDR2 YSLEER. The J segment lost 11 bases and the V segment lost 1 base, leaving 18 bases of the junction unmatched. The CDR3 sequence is CASSQGIQAGASNEQYF. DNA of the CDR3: TGCGCCAGCAGCCAAGGTATACAAGCGGGGGCTTCAAATGAGCAGTACTTC.

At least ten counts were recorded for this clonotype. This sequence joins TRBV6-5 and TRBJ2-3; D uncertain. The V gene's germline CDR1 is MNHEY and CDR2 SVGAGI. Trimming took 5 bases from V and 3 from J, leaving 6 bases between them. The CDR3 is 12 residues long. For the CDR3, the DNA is TGTGCCAGCAGTCGGGCGACAGATACGCAGTATTTT. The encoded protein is CASSRATDTQYF.

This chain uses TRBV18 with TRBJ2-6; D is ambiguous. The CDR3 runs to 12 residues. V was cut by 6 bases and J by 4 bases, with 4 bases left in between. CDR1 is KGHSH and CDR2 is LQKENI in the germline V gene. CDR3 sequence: CASSRGANVLTF. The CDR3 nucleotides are TGTGCCAGCTCCCGGGGGGCCAACGTCCTGACTTTC.

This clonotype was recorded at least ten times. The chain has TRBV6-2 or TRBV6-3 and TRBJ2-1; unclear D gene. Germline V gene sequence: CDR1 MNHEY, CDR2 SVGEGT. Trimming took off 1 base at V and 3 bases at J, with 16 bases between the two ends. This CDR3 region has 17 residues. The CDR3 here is CASSYFGRPVRYNEQFF. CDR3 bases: TGTGCCAGCAGTTACTTCGGTCGGCCAGTCCGCTACAATGAGCAGTTCTTC.

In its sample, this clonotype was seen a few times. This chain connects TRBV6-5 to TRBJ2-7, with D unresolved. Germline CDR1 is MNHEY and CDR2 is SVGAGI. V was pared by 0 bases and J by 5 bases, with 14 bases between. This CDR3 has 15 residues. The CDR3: CASSYSGRDGDEQYF. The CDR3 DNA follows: TGTGCCAGCAGTTACTCGGGCCGAGATGGGGACGAGCAGTACTTC.

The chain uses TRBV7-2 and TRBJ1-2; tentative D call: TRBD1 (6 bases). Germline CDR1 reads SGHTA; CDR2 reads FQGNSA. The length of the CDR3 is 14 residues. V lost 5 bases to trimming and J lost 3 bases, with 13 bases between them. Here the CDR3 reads CASSPQGKYYGYTF. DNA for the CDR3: TGTGCCAGCAGCCCTCAGGGGAAGTACTATGGCTACACCTTC.

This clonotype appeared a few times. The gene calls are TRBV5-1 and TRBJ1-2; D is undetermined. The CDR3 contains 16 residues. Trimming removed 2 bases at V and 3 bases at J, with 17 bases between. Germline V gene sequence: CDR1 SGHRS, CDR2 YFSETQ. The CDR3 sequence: CASSLSAEKPYYGYTF. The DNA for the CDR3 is TGCGCCAGCAGCTTATCGGCAGAGAAGCCTTACTATGGCTACACCTTC.

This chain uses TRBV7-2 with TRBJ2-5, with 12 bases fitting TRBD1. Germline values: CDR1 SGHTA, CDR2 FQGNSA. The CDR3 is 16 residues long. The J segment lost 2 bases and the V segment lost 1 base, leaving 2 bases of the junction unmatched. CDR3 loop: CASSLVGQGAQETQYF. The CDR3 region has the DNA TGTGCCAGCAGCTTAGTGGGACAGGGGGCTCAAGAGACCCAGTACTTC.

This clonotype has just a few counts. The CDR3 coding sequence is TGTGCCAGCATGCGGGGCTATGGCTACACCTTC. Amino acids: CASMRGYGYTF. The chain carries TRBV6-6 and TRBJ1-2, with D uncertain. Looked up from germline, CDR1 is MNHNY and CDR2 is SVGAGI (reference sequence). V was shortened by 7 bases and J by 4 bases, with 7 bases between the two germline ends. The CDR3 runs to 11 residues.

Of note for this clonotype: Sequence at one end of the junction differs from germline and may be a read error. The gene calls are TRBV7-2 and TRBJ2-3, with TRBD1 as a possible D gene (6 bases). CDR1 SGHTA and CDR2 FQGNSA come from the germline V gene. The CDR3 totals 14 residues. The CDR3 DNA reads TGTGCCGGCAGCAACAGACAGGGCACAGATACGCAGTATTTT. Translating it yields CAGSNRQGTDTQYF.

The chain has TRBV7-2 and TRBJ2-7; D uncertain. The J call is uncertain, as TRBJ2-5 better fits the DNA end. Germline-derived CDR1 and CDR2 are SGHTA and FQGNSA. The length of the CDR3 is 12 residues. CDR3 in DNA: TGTGCCAGCAGCAGAAAGGGTGAGACCCAGTACTTC. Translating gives CASSRKGETQYF.

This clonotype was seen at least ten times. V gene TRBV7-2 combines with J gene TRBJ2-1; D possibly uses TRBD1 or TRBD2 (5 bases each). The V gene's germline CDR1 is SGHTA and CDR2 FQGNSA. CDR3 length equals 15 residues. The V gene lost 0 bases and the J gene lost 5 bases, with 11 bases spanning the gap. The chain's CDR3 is CASSLAGPSNNEQFF. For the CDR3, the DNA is TGTGCCAGCAGCTTAGCGGGACCTAGTAACAATGAGCAGTTCTTC.

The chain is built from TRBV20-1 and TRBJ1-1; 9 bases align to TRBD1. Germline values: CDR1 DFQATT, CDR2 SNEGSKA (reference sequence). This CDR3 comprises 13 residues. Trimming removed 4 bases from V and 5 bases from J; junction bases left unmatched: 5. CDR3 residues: CSATQGAGTEAFF. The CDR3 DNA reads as TGCAGTGCTACACAGGGGGCGGGAACTGAAGCTTTCTTT.

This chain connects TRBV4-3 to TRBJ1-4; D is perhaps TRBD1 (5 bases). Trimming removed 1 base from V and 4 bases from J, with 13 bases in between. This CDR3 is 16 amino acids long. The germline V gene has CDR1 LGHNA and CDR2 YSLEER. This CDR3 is CASSQGGPGVNEKLFF. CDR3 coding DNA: TGCGCCAGCAGCCAAGGGGGACCTGGAGTTAATGAAAAACTGTTTTTT.

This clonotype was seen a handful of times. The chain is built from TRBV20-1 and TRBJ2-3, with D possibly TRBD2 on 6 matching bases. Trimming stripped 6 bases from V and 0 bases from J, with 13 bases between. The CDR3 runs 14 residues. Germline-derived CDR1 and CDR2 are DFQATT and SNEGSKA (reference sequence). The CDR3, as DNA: TGCAGTGCCGCGGCCCTAGCGAGCACAGATACGCAGTATTTT. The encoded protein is CSAAALASTDTQYF.

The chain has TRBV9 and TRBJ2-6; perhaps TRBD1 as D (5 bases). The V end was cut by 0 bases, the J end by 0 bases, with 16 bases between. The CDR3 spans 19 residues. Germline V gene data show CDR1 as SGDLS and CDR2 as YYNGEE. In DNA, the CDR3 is TGTGCCAGCAGCGTAGGGGCAGGGCTCATGATCTCTGGGGCCAACGTCCTGACTTTC. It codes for CASSVGAGLMISGANVLTF.

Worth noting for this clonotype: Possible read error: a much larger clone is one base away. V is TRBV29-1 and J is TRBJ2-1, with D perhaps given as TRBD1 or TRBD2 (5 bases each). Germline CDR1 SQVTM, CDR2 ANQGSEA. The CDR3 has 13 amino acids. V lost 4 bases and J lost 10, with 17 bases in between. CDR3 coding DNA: TGCAGCGTTGTTGTCCAGGGAAGGAGGGAGCAGTTCTTC. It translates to CSVVVQGRREQFF.

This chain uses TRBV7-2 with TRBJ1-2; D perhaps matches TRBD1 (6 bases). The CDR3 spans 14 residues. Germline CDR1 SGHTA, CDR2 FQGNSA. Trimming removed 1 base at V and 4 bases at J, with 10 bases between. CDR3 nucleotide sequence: TGTGCCAGCAGCTTAGGACAGGAGGCCTATGGCTACACCTTC. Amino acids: CASSLGQEAYGYTF.

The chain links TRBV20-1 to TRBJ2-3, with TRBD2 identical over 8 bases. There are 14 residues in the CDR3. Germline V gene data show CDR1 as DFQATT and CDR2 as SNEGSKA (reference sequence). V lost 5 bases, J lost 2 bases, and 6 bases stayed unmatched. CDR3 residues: CSAPKRGTTDTQYF. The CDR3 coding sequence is TGCAGTGCTCCCAAGCGGGGGACCACAGATACGCAGTATTTT.

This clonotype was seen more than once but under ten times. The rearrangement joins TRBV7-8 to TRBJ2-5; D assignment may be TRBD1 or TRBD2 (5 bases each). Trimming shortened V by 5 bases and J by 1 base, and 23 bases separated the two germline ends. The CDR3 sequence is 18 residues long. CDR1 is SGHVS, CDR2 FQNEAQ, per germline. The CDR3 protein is CASSPPGAGRNPQETQYF. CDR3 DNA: TGTGCCAGCAGCCCACCTGGGGCAGGGAGAAATCCCCAAGAGACCCAGTACTTC.

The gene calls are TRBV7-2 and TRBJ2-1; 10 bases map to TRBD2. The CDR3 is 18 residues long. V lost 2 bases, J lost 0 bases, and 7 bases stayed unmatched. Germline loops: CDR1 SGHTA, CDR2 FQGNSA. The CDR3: CASSLISGGSSSYNEQFF. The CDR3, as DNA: TGTGCCAGCAGCTTAATTAGCGGGGGGAGTAGCTCCTACAATGAGCAGTTCTTC. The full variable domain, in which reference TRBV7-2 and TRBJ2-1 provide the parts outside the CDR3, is GAGVSQSPSNKVTEKGKDVELRCDPISGHTALYWYRQSLGQGLEFLIYFQGNSAPDKSGLPSDRFSAERTGGSVSTLTIQRTQQEDSAVYLCASSLISGGSSSYNEQFFGPGTRLTVL.